This TCR beta chain was sequenced during a study of blood T cell repertoires in COVID-19. Looking at the study overall: T cells, B-cell-depleted T cells, or PBMCs provided the cDNA or gDNA that served as material.

Germline V lookup: CDR1 MGHDK, CDR2 SYGVNS. The ends were cut back, 4 bases at V and 3 bases at J, with 16 bases in the middle. The CDR3 length is 15 residues. Authors' processing steps: Nucleated cell counts were estimated from reference gene primer amplification. Sequencing was performed with immunoSEQ multiplex PCR; in TCRdb, only in-frame clones are kept and a portion is missing. That table gives V, J and clone size, and the DNA gave D and trimming. The sample holds tens of thousands of clones; 75% to 90% are singletons and the top ten take less than 1.5%. Those who participated ranged in age from about 18 to 89 years and resided in about two dozen US areas. Clinical history reported by participants formed the basis on which cohorts were assigned.

The sequenced sample was PBMCs or T cells enriched from blood (not recorded which). This receptor was taken from a woman between 45 and 65 years old with acute COVID-19. J is TRBJ2-7 and V is TRBV25-1, with D possibly TRBD2 on 7 matching bases. The DNA for the CDR3 is TGTGCCAGCAGTGCACGGGGGGCAGGGAACTACGAGCAGTACTTC. Protein: CASSARGAGNYEQYF.